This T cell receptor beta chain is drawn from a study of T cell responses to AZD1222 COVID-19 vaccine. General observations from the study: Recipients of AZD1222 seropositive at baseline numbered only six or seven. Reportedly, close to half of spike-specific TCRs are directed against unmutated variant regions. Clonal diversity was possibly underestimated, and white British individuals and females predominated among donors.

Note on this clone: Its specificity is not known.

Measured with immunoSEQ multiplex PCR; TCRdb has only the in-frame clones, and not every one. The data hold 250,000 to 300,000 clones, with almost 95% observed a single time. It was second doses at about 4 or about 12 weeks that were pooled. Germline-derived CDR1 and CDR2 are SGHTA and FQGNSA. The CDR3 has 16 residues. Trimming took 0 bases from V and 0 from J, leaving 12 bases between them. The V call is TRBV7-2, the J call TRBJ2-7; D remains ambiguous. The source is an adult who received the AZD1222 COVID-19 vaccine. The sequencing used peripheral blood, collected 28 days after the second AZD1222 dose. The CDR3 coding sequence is TGTGCCAGCAGCTTAGCTGTGGACGTTCGCTCCTACGAGCAGTACTTC. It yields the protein CASSLAVDVRSYEQYF.